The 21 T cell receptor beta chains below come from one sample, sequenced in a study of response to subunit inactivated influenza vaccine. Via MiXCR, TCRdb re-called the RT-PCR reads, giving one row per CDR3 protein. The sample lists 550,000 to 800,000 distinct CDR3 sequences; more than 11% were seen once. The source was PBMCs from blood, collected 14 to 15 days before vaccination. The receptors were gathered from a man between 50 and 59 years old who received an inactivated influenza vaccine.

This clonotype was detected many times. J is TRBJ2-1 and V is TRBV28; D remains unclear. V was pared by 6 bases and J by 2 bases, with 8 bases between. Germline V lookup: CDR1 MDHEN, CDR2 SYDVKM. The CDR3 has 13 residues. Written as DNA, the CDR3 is TGTGCCAGCAGCGAGTGGGCCTACAATGAGCAGTTCTTC. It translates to CASSEWAYNEQFF.

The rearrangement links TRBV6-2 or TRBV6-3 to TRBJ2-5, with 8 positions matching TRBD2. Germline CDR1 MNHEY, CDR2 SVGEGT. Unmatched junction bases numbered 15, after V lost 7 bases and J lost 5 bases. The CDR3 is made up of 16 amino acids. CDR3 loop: CASMGLAGAGRETQYF. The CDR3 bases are TGTGCCAGCATGGGGCTAGCGGGCGCTGGACGGGAGACCCAGTACTTC.

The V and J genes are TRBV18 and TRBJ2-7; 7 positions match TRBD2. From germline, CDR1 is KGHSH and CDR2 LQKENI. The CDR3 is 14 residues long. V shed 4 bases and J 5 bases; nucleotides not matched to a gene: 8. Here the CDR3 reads CASSLSQLANEQYF. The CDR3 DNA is TGTGCCAGCTCACTATCCCAACTAGCGAACGAGCAGTACTTC.

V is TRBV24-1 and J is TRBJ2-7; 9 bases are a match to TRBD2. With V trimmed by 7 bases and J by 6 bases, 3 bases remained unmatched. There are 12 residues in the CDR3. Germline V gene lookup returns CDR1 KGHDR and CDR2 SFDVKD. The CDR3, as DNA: TGTGCCACCAGCAATAGCGGGGGCGAGCAGTACTTC. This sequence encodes CATSNSGGEQYF.

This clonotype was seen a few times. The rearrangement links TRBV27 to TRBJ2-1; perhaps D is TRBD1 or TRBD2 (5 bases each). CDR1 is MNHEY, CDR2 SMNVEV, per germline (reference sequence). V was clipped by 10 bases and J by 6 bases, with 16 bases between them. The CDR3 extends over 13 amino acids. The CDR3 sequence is CATLMKGSNEQFF. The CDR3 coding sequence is TGTGCCACCCTAATGAAGGGGAGCAATGAGCAGTTCTTC.

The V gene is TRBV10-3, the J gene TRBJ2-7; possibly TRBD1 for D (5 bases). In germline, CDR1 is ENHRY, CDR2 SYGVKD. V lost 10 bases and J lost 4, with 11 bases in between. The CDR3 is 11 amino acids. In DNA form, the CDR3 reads TGTGCCACCACTGACAGATACGAGCAGTACTTC. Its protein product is CATTDRYEQYF.

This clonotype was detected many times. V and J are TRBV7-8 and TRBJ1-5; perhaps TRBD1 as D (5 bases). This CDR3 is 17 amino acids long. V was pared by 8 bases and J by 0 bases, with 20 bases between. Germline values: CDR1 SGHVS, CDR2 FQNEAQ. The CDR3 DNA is TGTGCCAGCCCCATTGATTCTTTGGGGGGTAGCAATCAGCCCCAGCATTTT. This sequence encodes CASPIDSLGGSNQPQHF.

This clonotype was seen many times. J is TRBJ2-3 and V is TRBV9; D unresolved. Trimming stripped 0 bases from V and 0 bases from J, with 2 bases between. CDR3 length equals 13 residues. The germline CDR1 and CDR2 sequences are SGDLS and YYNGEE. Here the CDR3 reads CASSVVSTDTQYF. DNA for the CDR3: TGTGCCAGCAGCGTAGTAAGCACAGATACGCAGTATTTT.

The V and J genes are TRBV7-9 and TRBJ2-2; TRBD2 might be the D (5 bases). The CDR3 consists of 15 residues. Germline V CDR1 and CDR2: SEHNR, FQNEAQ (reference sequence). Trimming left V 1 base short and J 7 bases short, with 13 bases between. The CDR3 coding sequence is TGTGCCAGCAGCTTAGTCGGGATTGGCGGCGGGGAGCTGTTTTTT. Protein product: CASSLVGIGGGELFF.

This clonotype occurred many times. CDR3 amino acids: CASSPSYGEQYF. CDR3 DNA sequence: TGTGCCAGCAGCCCCTCTTATGGCGAGCAGTACTTC. The rearrangement links TRBV7-2 to TRBJ2-7; D is unresolved. CDR1 is SGHTA and CDR2 is FQGNSA in the germline V gene. The CDR3 totals 12 residues. V lost 5 bases to trimming and J lost 6 bases, with 11 bases between them.

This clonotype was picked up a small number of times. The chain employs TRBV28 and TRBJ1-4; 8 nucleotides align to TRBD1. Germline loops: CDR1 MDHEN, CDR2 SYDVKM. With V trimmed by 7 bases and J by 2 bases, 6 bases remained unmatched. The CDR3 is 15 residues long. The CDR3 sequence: CASMAGGVTNEKLFF. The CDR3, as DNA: TGTGCCAGCATGGCAGGGGGCGTCACTAATGAAAAACTGTTTTTT.

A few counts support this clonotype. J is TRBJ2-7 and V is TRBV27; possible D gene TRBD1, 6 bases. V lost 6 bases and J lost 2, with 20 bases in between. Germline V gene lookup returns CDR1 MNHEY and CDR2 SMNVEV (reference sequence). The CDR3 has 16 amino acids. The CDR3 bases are TGTGCCAGCAGCTTTACTAACAGGGAACTAACCTACGAGCAGTACTTC. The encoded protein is CASSFTNRELTYEQYF.

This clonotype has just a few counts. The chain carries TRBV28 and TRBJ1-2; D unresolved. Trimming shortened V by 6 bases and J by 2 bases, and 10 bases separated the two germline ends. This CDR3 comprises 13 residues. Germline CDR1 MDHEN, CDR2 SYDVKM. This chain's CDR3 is CASRLANNYGYTF. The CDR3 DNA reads TGTGCCAGCAGACTCGCGAACAACTATGGCTACACCTTC.

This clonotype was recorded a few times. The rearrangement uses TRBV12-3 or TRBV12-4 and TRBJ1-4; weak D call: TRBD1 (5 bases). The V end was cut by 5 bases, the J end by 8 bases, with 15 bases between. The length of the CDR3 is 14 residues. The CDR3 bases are TGTGCCAGCAGTCCCCATCGGACATCCGAAAAACTGTTTTTT. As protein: CASSPHRTSEKLFF.

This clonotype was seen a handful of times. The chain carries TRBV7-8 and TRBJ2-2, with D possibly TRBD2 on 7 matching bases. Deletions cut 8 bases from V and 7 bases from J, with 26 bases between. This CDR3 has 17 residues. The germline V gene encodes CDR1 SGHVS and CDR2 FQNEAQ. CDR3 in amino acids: CASALDGGRFVFGELFF. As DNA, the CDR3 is TGTGCCAGCGCCCTCGACGGGGGGCGATTTGTCTTCGGGGAGCTGTTTTTT.

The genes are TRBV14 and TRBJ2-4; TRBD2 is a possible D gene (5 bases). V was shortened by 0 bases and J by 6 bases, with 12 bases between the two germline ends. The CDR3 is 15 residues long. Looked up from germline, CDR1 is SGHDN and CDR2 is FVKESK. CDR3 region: CASSQDHGRGNIQYF. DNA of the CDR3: TGTGCCAGCAGCCAAGATCATGGACGGGGAAACATTCAGTACTTC.

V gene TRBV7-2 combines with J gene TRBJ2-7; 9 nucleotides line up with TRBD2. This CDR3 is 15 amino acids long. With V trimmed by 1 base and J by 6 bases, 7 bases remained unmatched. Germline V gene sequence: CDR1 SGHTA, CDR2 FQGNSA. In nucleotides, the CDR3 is TGTGCCAGCAGCTTAGAGATTAGCGGGAGATCCGAGCAGTACTTC. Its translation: CASSLEISGRSEQYF.

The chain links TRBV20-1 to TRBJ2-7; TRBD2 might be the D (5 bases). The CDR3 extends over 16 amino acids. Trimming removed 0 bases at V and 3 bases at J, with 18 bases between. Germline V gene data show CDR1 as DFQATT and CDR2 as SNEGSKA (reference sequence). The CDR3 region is CSARDKEGPDFYEQYF. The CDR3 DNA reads TGCAGTGCTAGAGATAAAGAGGGCCCCGACTTCTACGAGCAGTACTTC.

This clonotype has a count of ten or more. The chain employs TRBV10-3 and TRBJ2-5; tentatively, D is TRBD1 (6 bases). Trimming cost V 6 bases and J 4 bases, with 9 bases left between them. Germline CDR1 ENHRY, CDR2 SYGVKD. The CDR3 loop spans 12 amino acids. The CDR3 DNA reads TGTGCCATCAGGGACAGAAGAGAGACCCAGTACTTC. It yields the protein CAIRDRRETQYF.

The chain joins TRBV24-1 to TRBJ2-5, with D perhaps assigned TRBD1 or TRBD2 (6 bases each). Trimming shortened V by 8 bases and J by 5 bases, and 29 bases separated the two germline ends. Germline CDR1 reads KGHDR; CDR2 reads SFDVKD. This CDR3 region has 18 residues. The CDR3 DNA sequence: TGTGCCACCACACCGGGACAAAATTTTGGGGGGCCGGGGGAGACCCAGTACTTC. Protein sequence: CATTPGQNFGGPGETQYF.

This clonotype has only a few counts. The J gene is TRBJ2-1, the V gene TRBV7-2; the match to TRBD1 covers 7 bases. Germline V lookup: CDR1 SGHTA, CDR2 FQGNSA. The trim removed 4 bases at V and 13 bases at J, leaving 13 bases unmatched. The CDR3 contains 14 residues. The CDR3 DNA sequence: TGTGCCAGCAGCTCACGGGACAGAAGTGTCAATCAGTTCTTC. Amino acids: CASSSRDRSVNQFF.